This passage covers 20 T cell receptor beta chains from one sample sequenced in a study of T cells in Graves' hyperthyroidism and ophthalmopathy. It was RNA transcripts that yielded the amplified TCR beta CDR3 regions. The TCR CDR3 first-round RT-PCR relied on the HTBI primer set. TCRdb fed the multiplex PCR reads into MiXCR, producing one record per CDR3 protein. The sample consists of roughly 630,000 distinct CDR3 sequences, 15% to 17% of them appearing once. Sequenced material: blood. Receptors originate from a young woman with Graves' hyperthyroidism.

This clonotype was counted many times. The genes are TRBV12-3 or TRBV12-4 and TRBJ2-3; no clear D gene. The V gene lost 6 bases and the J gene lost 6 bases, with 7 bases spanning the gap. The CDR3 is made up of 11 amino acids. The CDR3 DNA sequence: TGTGCCAGCAGCCGCTTGGATACGCAGTATTTT. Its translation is CASSRLDTQYF.

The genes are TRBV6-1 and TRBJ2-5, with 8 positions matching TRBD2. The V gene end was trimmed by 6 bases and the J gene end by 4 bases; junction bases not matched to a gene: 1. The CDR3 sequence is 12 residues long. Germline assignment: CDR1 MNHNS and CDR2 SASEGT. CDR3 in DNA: TGTGCCAGCAGAGCGGGAGCAGAGACCCAGTACTTC. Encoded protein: CASRAGAETQYF.

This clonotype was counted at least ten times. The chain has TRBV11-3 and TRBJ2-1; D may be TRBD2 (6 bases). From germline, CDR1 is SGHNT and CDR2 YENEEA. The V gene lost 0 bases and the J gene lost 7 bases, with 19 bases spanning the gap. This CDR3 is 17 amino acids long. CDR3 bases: TGTGCCAGCAGCTTAGATGTAACCGGGCGGGGCCTTAATGAGCAGTTCTTC. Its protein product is CASSLDVTGRGLNEQFF.

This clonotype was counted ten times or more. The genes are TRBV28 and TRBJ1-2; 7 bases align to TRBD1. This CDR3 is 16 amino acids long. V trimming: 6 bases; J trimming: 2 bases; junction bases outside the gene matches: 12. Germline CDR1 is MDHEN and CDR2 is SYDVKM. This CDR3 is CASSQDPGQPNYGYTF. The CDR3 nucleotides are TGTGCCAGCAGCCAAGACCCGGGACAGCCAAACTATGGCTACACCTTC.

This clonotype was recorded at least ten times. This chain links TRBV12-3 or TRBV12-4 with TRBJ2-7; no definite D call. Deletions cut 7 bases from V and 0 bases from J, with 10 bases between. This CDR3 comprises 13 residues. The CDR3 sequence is CASTSRSSYEQYF. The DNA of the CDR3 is TGTGCCAGCACGTCTAGGAGCTCCTACGAGCAGTACTTC.

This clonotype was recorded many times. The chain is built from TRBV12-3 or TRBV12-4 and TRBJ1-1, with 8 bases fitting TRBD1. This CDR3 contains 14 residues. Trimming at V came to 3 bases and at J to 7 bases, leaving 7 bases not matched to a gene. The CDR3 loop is CASSFAGQVNEAFF. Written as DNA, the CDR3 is TGTGCCAGCAGTTTTGCGGGACAGGTTAATGAAGCTTTCTTT.

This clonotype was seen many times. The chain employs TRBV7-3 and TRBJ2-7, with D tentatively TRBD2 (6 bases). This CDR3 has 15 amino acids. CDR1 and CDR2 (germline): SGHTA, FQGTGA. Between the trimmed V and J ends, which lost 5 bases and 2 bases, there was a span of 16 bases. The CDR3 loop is CASSPYARGPYEQYF. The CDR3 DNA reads TGTGCCAGCAGCCCGTACGCGCGGGGACCCTACGAGCAGTACTTC.

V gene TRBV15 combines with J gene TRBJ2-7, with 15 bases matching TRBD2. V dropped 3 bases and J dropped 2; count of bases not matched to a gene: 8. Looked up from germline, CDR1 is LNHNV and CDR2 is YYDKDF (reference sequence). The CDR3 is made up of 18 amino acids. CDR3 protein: CATSRASGLAGGTYEQYF. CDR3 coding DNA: TGTGCCACCAGCAGGGCCTCGGGACTAGCGGGAGGCACCTACGAGCAGTACTTC.

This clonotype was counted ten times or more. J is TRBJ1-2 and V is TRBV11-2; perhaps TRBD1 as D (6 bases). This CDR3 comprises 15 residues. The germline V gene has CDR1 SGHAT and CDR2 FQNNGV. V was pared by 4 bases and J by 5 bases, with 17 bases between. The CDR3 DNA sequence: TGTGCCAGCAGCTCAGTCTCCGGGACACCATATGGCTACACCTTC. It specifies CASSSVSGTPYGYTF.

The DNA for the CDR3 is TGTGCCAGTAGTATAAACCGTTCTGGGACAACCCACGGGACTAACTATGGCTACACCTTC. It translates to CASSINRSGTTHGTNYGYTF. This chain links TRBV19 with TRBJ1-2; tentative D call: TRBD1 (6 bases). Germline CDR1 is LNHDA and CDR2 is SQIVND (reference sequence). Deletions cut 2 bases from V and 0 bases from J, with 25 bases between. The CDR3 has 20 amino acids.

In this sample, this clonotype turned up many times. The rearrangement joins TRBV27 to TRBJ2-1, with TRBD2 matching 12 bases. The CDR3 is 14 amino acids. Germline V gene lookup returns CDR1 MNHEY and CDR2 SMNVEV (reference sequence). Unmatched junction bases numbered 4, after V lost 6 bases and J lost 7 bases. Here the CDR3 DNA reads TGTGCCAGCAGCGTCGGACTAGCGGGAAATGAGCAGTTCTTC. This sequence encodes CASSVGLAGNEQFF.

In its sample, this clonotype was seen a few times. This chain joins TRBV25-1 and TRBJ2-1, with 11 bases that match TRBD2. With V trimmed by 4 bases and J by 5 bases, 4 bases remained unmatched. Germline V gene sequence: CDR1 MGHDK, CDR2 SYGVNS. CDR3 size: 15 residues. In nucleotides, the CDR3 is TGTGCCAGCAGTGCACTAGCGGGGGTAGACAATGAGCAGTTCTTC. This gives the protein CASSALAGVDNEQFF.

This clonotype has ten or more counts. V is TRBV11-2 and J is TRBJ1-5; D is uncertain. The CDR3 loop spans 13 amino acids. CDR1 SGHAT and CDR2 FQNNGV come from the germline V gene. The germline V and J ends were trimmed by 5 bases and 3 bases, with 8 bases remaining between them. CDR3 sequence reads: CASSVAPNQPQHF. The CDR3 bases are TGTGCCAGCAGCGTAGCTCCCAATCAGCCCCAGCATTTT.

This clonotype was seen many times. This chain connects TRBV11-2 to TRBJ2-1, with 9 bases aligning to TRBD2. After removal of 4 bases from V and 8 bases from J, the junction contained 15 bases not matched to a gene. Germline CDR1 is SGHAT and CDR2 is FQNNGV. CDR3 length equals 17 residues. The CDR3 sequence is CASSSPAGTSPIHEQFF. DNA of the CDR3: TGTGCCAGCAGCTCGCCGGCAGGGACTAGCCCCATCCATGAGCAGTTCTTC.

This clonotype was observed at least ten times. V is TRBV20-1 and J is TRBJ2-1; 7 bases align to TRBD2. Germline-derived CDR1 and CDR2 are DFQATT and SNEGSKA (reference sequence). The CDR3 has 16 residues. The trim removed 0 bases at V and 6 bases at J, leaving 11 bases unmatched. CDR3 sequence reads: CSARDPRAGVFNEQFF. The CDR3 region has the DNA TGCAGTGCTAGAGACCCAAGGGCGGGAGTCTTCAATGAGCAGTTCTTC.

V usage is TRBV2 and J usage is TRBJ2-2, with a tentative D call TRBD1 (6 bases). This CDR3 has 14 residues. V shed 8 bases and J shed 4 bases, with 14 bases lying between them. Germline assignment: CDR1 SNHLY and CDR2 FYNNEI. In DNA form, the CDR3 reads TGTGCCAGCGCAAGGCAGGGGTCCACCGGGGAGCTGTTTTTT. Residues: CASARQGSTGELFF.

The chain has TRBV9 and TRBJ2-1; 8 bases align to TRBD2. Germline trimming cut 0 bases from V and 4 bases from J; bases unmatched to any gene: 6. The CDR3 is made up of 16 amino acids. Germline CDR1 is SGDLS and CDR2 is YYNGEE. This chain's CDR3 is CASSVGGGGNYNEQFF. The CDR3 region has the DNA TGTGCCAGCAGCGTAGGGGGCGGGGGGAATTACAATGAGCAGTTCTTC.

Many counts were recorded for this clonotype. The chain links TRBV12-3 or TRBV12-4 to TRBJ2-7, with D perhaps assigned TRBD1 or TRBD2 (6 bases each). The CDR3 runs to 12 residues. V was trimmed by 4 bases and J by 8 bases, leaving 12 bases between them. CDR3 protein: CASSWARGQQYF. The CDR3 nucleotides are TGTGCCAGCAGTTGGGCCCGGGGGCAGCAGTACTTC.

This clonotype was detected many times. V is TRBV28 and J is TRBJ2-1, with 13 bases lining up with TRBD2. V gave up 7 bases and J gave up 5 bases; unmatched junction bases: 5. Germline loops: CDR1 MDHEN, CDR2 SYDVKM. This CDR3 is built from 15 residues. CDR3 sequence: CASNLGLAGNNEQFF. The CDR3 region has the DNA TGTGCCAGCAACCTGGGACTAGCGGGAAACAATGAGCAGTTCTTC.

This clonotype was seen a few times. CDR3 nucleotide sequence: TGTGCCAGCAATCTACCCGGGACAGGGATCAACGAGCAGTACTTC. It translates to CASNLPGTGINEQYF. This rearrangement joins TRBV6-1 to TRBJ2-7; 9 bases are shared with TRBD1. Per the germline V gene, CDR1 is MNHNS and CDR2 is SASEGT. This CDR3 region has 15 residues. Trimming at V came to 7 bases and at J to 5 bases, leaving 12 bases not matched to a gene.